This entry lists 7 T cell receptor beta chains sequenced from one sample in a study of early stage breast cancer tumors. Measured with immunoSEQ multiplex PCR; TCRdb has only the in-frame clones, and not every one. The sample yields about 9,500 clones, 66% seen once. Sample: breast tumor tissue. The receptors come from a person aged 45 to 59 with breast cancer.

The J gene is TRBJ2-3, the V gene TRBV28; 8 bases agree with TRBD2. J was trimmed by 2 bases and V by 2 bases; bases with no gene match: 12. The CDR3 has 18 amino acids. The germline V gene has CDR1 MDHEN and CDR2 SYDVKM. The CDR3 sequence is CASSLQYPGLGTTDTQYF. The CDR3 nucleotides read TGTGCCAGCAGTTTACAATACCCGGGACTAGGGACCACAGATACGCAGTATTTT.

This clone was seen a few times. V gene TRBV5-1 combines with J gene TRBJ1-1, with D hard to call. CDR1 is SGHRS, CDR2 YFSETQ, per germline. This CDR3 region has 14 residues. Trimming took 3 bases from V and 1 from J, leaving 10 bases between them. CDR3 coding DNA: TGCGCCAGCAGCTCAATTAGCGGGAACACTGAAGCTTTCTTT. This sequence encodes CASSSISGNTEAFF.

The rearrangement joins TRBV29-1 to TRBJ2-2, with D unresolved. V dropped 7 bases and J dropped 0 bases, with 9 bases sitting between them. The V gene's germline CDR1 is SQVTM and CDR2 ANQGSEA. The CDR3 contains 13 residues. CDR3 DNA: TGCAGCGGGCAAGTTTCGAACACCGGGGAGCTGTTTTTT. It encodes CSGQVSNTGELFF.

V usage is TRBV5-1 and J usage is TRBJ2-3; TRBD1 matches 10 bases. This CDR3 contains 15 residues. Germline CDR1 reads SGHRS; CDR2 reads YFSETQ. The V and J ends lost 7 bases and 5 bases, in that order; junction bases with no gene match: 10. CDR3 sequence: CASRRRQGAEDTQYF. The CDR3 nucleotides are TGCGCCAGCCGCCGAAGACAGGGGGCAGAAGATACGCAGTATTTT.

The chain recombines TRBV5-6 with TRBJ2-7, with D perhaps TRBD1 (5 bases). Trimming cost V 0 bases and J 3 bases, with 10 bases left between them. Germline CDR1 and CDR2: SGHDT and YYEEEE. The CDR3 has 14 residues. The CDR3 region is CASSLDARDYEQYF. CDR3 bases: TGTGCCAGCAGCTTGGATGCCAGGGACTACGAGCAGTACTTC.

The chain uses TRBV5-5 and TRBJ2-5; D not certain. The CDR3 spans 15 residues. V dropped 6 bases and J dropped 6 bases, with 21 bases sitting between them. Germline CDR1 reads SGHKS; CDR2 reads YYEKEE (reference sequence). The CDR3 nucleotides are TGTGCCAGCAACTCTCCCGAAGTAGGGCGACAGACCCAGTACTTC. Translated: CASNSPEVGRQTQYF.

For the CDR3, the DNA is TGTGCCAGCAGTGAAAGGTTGGGTGGATCACAGGTTAGCAATCAGCCCCAGCATTTT. Protein: CASSERLGGSQVSNQPQHF. The chain combines TRBV6-1 with TRBJ1-5; D is possibly TRBD1 (5 bases). The germline gives CDR1 MNHNS, CDR2 SASEGT. V lost 2 bases, J lost 0 bases, and 20 bases lay in between. The CDR3 is 19 amino acids.